Described below is a single T cell receptor beta chain sequence and its context. Its matching antigen is unknown. This entry is derived from a study of persistence of HIV-infected CD4 T cells. On the study more broadly: Suppressive ART had lasted a median of roughly eight years.

Findings and limits, study-wide: Degenerate expanded CDR3beta sequences were enriched among CMV- and Gag-responding cells.

Sequencing used immunoSEQ version 4 in survey mode. Data came from immunoSEQ multiplex PCR; TCRdb stores just in-frame clones and leaves some out. Of 35,000 to 50,000 clones listed, approximately 90% are singletons. This nonspecific control used anti-CD3/anti-CD28 bead stimulation of CD4+ T cells. Responding CD4+ T cells were sorted by upregulation of both CD40 ligand and CD69. CD8+ T cells were removed from PBMCs prior to stimulation. V was cut by 4 bases and J by 2 bases, with 9 bases left in between. This CDR3 has 13 amino acids. Germline loops: CDR1 ENHRY, CDR2 SYGVKD. The source is an adult man with HIV who was CMV-seropositive. V gene TRBV10-3 combines with J gene TRBJ2-7; D perhaps matches TRBD2 (6 bases). The material was CD4+ T cells sorted from PBMCs after approximately 20-hour stimulation, obtained from a patient who received antiretroviral therapy. As DNA, the CDR3 is TGTGCCATCAGTGCCGGGACTCCCTACGAGCAGTACTTC. Translated: CAISAGTPYEQYF.